The 2 T cell receptor beta chains below come from one sample, sequenced in a study of OX40 agonist ivuxolimab in advanced cancers. TCRdb keeps only in-frame clones here, not all; method: immunoSEQ multiplex PCR. The repertoire includes 57,000 or so clones, about 83% of them detected once, and approximately 4.4% sits in the top ten. The material sequenced was CD4+ or CD8+ T cells sorted from blood, taken in a trial of the OX40 agonist ivuxolimab. These receptor sequences come from an adult with an advanced solid tumor such as melanoma, head and neck, liver or kidney cancer.

DNA for the CDR3: TGTGCCAGCAGCCAGGGACAGGGGGCCTACAATGAGCAGTTCTTC. Translated, it gives CASSQGQGAYNEQFF. The chain joins TRBV5-4 to TRBJ2-1; 11 bases are shared with TRBD1. The CDR3 has 15 amino acids. Losses at the gene ends were 4 bases for V and 2 bases for J; bases not matched to a gene: 2. Germline CDR1 and CDR2: SGHNT and YYREEE (reference sequence).

V usage is TRBV6-6 and J usage is TRBJ1-1, with 10 bases lining up with TRBD1. The CDR3 extends over 16 amino acids. Trimming took 8 bases from V and 1 from J; bases not matched to a gene: 10. Germline V gene sequence: CDR1 MNHNY, CDR2 SVGAGI (reference sequence). CDR3 bases: TGTGCCAGCCTCCCGGGACAGGGGCTCCCGAACACTGAAGCTTTCTTT. Its translation: CASLPGQGLPNTEAFF.